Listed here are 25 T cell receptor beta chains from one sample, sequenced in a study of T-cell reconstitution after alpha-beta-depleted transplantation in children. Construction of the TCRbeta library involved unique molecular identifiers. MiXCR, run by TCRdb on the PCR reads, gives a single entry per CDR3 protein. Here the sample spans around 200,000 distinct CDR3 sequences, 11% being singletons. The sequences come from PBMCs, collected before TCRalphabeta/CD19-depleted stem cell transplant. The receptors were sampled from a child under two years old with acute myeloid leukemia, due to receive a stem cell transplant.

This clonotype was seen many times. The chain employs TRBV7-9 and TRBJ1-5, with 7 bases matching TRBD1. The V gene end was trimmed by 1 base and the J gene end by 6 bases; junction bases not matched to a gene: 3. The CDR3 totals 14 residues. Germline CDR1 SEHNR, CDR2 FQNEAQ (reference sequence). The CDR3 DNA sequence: TGTGCCAGCAGCTTAGATACAGGGGTTCAGCCCCAGCATTTT. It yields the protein CASSLDTGVQPQHF. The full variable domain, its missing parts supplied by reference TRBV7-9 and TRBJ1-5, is DTGVSQNPRHKITKRGQNVTFRCDPISEHNRLYWYRQTLGQGPEFLTYFQNEAQLEKSRLLSDRFSAERPKGSFSTLEIQRTEQGDSAMYLCASSLDTGVQPQHFGDGTRLSIL.

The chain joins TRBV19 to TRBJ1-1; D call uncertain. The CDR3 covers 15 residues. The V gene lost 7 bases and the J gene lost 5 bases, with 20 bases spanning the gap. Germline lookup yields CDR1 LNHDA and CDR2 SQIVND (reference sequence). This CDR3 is CASTPFGPLRTEAFF. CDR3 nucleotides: TGTGCCAGTACCCCGTTCGGACCTCTGAGGACTGAAGCTTTCTTT.

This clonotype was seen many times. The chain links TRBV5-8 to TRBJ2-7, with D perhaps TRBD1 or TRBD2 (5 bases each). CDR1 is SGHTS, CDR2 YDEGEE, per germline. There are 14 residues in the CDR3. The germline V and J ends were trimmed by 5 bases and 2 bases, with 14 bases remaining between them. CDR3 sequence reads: CASRFPGRTYEQYF. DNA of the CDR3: TGTGCCAGCAGATTTCCGGGACGGACCTACGAGCAGTACTTC.

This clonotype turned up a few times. The CDR3 reads CASSAQGPTEAFF. For the CDR3, the DNA is TGTGCCAGCAGCGCTCAGGGGCCCACTGAAGCTTTCTTT. The gene calls are TRBV7-3 and TRBJ1-1, with D possibly TRBD1 on 6 matching bases. The CDR3 length is 13 residues. Germline CDR1 and CDR2: SGHTA and FQGTGA. Trimming stripped 5 bases from V and 4 bases from J, with 11 bases between.

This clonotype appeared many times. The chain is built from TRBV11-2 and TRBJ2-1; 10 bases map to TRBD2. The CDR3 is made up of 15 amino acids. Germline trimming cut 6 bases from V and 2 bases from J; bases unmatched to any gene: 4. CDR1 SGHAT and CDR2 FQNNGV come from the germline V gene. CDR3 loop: CASRTSGRAYNEQFF. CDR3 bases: TGTGCCAGCAGAACCAGCGGGAGGGCCTACAATGAGCAGTTCTTC. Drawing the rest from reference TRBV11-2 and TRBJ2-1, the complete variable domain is EAGVAQSPRYKIIEKRQSVAFWCNPISGHATLYWYQQILGQGPKLLIQFQNNGVVDDSQLPKDRFSAERLKGVDSTLKIQPAKLEDSAVYLCASRTSGRAYNEQFFGPGTRLTVL.

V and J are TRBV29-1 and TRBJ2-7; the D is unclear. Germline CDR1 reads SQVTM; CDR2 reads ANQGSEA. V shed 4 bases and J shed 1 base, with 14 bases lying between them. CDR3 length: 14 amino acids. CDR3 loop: CSVGATSRSYEQYF. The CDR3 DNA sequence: TGCAGCGTTGGCGCAACCTCGAGGTCCTACGAGCAGTACTTC.

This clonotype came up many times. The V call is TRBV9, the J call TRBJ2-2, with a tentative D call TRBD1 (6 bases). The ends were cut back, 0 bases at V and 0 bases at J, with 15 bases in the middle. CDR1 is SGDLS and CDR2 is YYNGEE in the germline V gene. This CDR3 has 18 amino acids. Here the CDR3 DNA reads TGTGCCAGCAGCGTAGCCCAGACAGGCGCCGCGAACACCGGGGAGCTGTTTTTT. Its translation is CASSVAQTGAANTGELFF.

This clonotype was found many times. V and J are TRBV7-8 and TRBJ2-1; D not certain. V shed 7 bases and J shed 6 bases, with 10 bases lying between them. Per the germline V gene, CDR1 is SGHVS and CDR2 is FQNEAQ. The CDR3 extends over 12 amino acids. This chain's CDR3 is CASNQNFNEQFF. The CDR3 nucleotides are TGTGCCAGCAACCAAAACTTCAATGAGCAGTTCTTC.

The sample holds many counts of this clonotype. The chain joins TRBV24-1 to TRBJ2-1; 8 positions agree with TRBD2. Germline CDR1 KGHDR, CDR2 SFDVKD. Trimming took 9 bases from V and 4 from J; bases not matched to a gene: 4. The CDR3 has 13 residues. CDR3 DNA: TGTGCCACCTGCCCTAGCGGGTACAATGAGCAGTTCTTC. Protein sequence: CATCPSGYNEQFF.

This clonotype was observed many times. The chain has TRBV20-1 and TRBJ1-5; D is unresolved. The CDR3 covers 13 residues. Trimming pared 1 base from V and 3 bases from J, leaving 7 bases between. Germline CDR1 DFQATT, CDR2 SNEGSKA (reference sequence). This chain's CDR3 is CSARGQTNQPQHF. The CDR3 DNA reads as TGCAGTGCTAGAGGACAAACCAATCAGCCCCAGCATTTT.

The CDR3 sequence: CASSLAAGGQETQYF. As DNA, the CDR3 is TGTGCCAGCAGCTTAGCAGCGGGAGGGCAAGAGACCCAGTACTTC. The rearrangement joins TRBV7-8 to TRBJ2-5; 10 bases fit TRBD2. CDR1 and CDR2 (germline): SGHVS, FQNEAQ. CDR3 length: 15 amino acids. V dropped 0 bases and J dropped 2; count of bases not matched to a gene: 0.

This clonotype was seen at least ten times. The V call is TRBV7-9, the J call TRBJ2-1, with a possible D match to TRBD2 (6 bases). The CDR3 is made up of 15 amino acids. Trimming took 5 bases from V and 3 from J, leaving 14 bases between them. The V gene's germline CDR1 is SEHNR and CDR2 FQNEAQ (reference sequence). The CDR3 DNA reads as TGTGCCAGCAGCCCCTCGGCGGGATTCTACAATGAGCAGTTCTTC. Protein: CASSPSAGFYNEQFF. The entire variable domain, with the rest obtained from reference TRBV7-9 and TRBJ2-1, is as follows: DTGVSQNPRHKITKRGQNVTFRCDPISEHNRLYWYRQTLGQGPEFLTYFQNEAQLEKSRLLSDRFSAERPKGSFSTLEIQRTEQGDSAMYLCASSPSAGFYNEQFFGPGTRLTVL.

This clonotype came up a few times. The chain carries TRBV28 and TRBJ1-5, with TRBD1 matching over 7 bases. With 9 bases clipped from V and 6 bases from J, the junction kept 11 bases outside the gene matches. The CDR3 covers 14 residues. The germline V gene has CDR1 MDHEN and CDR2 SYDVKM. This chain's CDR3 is CASRQGSSGQPQHF. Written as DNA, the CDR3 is TGTGCCAGTCGACAGGGCTCTTCCGGTCAGCCCCAGCATTTT. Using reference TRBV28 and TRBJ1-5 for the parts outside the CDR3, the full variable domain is DVKVTQSSRYLVKRTGEKVFLECVQDMDHENMFWYRQDPGLGLRLIYFSYDVKMKEKGDIPEGYSVSREKKERFSLILESASTNQTSMYLCASRQGSSGQPQHFGDGTRLSIL.

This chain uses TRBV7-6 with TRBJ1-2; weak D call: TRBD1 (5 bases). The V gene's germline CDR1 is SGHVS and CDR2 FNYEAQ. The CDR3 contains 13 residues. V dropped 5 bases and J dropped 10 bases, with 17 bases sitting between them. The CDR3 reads CASSPRGPEIYTF. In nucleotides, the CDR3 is TGTGCCAGCAGCCCCCGGGGCCCAGAGATCTACACCTTC.

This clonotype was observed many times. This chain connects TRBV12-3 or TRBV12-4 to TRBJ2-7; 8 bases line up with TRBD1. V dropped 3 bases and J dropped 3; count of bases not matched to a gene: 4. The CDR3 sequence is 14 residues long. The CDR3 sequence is CASSLDDRGYEQYF. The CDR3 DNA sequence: TGTGCCAGCAGTTTGGACGACAGGGGCTACGAGCAGTACTTC.

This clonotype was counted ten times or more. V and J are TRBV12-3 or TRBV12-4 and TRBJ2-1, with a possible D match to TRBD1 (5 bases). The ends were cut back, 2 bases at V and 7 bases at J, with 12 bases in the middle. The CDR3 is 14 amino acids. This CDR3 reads CASSLRMGQNEQFF. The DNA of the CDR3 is TGTGCCAGCAGTTTACGGATGGGGCAGAATGAGCAGTTCTTC.

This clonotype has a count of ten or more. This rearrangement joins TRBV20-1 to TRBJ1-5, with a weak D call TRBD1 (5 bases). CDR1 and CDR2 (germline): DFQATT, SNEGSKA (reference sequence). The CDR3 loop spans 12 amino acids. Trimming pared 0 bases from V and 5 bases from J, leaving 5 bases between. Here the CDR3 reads CSAREGDQPQHF. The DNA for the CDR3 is TGCAGTGCTAGAGAGGGGGATCAGCCCCAGCATTTT.

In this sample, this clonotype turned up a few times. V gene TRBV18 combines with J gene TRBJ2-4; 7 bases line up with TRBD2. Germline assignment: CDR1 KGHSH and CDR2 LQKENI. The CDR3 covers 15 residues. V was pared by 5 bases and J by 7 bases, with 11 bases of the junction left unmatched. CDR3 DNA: TGTGCCAGCTCATCCGGGAGCGGGATCGGTAACATTCAGTACTTC. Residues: CASSSGSGIGNIQYF.

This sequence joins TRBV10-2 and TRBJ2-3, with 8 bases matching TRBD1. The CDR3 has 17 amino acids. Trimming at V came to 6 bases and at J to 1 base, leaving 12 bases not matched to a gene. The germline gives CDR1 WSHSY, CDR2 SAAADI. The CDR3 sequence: CASSYPGRGHGTDTQYF. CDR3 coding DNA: TGCGCCAGCAGCTACCCCGGCAGGGGGCATGGCACAGATACGCAGTATTTT.

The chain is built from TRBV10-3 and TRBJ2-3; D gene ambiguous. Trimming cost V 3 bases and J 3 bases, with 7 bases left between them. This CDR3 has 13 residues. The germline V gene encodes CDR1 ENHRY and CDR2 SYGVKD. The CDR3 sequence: CAISEGRTDTQYF. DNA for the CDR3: TGTGCCATCAGTGAAGGGCGAACAGATACGCAGTATTTT.

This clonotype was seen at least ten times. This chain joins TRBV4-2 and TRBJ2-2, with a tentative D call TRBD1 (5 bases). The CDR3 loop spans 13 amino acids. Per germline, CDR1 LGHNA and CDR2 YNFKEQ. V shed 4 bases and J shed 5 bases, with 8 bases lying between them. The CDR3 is CASSPRQTGELFF. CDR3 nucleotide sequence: TGTGCCAGCAGCCCCCGACAGACCGGGGAGCTGTTTTTT.

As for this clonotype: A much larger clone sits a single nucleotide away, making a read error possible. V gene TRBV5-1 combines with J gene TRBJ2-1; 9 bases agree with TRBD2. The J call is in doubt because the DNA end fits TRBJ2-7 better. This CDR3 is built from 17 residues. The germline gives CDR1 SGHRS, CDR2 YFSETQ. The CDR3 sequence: CASSPGVAGAVYNEQYF. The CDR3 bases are TGCGCCAGCAGCCCGGGGGTAGCGGGGGCCGTTTACAATGAGCAGTACTTC.

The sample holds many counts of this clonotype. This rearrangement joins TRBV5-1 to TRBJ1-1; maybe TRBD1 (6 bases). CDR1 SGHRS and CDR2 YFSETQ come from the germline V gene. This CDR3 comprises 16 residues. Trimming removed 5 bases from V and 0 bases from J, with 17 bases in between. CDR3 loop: CASRQGGDIVNTEAFF. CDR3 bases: TGCGCCAGCAGACAGGGAGGAGATATTGTGAACACTGAAGCTTTCTTT.

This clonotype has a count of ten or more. The CDR3 spells CASSGLAGTPTGELFF. CDR3 bases: TGTGCCAGCAGTGGACTAGCGGGGACACCAACCGGGGAGCTGTTTTTT. V gene TRBV6-1 combines with J gene TRBJ2-2; 11 bases line up with TRBD2. Germline V CDR1 and CDR2: MNHNS, SASEGT. The CDR3 contains 16 residues. Trimming cost V 4 bases and J 5 bases; bases outside gene matches: 6.

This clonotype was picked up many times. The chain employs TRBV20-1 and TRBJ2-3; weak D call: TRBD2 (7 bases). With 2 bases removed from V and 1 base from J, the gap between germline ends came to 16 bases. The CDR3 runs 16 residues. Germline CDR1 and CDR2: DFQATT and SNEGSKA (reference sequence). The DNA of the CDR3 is TGCAGTGCTAGACGATGGGGCGGGGGCCGCACAGATACGCAGTATTTT. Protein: CSARRWGGGRTDTQYF.